This T cell receptor (beta chain) was documented in a study of human T cells and chemical hapten exposure. About the research overall: 2% DPC was applied to approximately 2 cm by approximately 2 cm of upper inner arm skin for sensitization. Recorded diagnoses among the mostly female patients were alopecia areata, totalis or universalis.

Trimming took 6 bases from V and 4 from J; bases not matched to a gene: 8. The CDR3 has 14 amino acids. Germline V gene sequence: CDR1 SQVTM, CDR2 ANQGSEA. Time point specified: pre-sensitization, week 0. This sample's treatment: therapeutic diphenylcyclopropenone sensitization with weekly scalp DPC. The authors extracted total RNA from unfractionated whole blood. This clonotype was found many times. TCRdb reprocessed the RACE reads via MiXCR and lists one record per CDR3 protein. The sample carries almost 35,000 distinct CDR3 sequences, 10% to 13% recorded once. The source of this sequence is a man between 50 and 59 years old with alopecia areata. Some clones in this sample may be carry-over from other donors' samples. The chain has TRBV29-1 and TRBJ2-7; the match to TRBD2 covers 11 bases. This specimen consisted of whole blood, obtained in connection with sensitization to the hapten diphenylcyclopropenone (DPC). CDR3 bases: TGCAGCGTGCTTAGCGGGAGGGCCGGGTACGAGCAGTACTTC. Encoded protein: CSVLSGRAGYEQYF.